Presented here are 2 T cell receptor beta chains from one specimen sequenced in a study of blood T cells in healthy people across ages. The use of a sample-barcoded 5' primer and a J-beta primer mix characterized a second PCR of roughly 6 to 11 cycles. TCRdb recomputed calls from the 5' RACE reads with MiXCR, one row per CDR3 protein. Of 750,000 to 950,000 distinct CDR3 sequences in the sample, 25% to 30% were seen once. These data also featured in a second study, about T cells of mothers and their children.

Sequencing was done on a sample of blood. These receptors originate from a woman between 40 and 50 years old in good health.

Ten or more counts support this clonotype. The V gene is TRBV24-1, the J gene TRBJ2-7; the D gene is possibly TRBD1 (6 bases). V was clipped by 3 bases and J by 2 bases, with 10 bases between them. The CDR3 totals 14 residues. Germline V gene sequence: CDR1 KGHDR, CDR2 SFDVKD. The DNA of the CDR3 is TGTGCCACCAGTGATCGTACAGGGACCTACGAGCAGTACTTC. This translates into CATSDRTGTYEQYF.

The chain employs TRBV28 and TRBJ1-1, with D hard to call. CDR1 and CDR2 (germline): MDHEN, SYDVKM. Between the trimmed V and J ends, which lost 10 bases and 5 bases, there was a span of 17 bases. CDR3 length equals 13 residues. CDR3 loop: CATCRAPGTEAFF. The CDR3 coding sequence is TGTGCCACCTGCCGGGCCCCCGGGACTGAAGCTTTCTTT.